The following is a T cell receptor beta chain sequence with its context. Profiling relied on immunoSEQ multiplex PCR, and the TCRdb table lists in-frame clones only, not all of them. The sample lists a few hundred thousand clones, about 86% occurring once. This specimen belongs to a study of blood T cell repertoires in COVID-19. Across the study: T cells, B-cell-depleted T cells, or PBMCs supplied cDNA or gDNA.

Looked up from germline, CDR1 is MDHEN and CDR2 is SYDVKM. The CDR3 is 15 amino acids. V lost 0 bases to trimming and J lost 3 bases, with 9 bases between them. Adults between about 18 and 89 years of age took part from approximately 24 US areas. Assignment of participants to cohorts was predicated upon participant-reported clinical history. The chain is built from TRBV28 and TRBJ1-5, with D unclear. The sample comprised PBMCs or T cells enriched from blood (not recorded which). This sequence originates from a woman between 50 and 59 years old with acute COVID-19. The DNA of the CDR3 is TGTGCCAGCAGTTTATGGCAGTCTCCCAATCAGCCCCAGCATTTT. Its translation: CASSLWQSPNQPQHF.